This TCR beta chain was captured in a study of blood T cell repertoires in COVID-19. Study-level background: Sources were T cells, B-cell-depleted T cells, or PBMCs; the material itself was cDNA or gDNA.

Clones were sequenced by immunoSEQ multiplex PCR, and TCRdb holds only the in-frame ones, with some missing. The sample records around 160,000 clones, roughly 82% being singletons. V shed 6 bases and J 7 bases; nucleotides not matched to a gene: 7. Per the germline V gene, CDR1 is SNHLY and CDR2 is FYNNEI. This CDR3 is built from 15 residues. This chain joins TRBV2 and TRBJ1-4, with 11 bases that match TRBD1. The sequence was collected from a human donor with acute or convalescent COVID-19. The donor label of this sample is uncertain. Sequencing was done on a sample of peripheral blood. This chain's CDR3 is CASSGQGAVGEKLFF. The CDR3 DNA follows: TGTGCCAGCAGCGGACAGGGGGCGGTAGGTGAAAAACTGTTTTTT. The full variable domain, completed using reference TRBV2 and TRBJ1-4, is EPEVTQTPSHQVTQMGQEVILRCVPISNHLYFYWYRQILGQKVEFLVSFYNNEISEKSEIFDDQFSVERPDGSNFTLKIRSTKLEDSAMYFCASSGQGAVGEKLFFGSGTQLSVL.